This TCR beta chain was documented in a study of T cells after yellow fever vaccination (dated by TCRdb to between 2019 and 2020). The study in broad terms: The SMART-Seq v4 Ultra Low Input RNA kit was used to prepare libraries from fractions with low cell numbers. Blood was drawn at multiple timepoints before and after primary and secondary immunization, with bulk PBMC replicates and cell subsets isolated. To follow T-cell clones before and after both primary and booster YFV17D yellow fever vaccination, bulk TCR alpha and beta repertoires underwent longitudinal sequencing. Two healthy male donors, one aged 18 to 29 and one aged 30 to 39 years, made up the cohort.

At the junction V is shortened by 5 bases and J by 3 bases; bases outside the gene matches: 3. For CDR1 and CDR2, the germline V gene (reference sequence) lists DFQATT and SNEGSKA. From its cysteine to its phenylalanine, the CDR3 spans 15 amino acids. The CDR3 DNA has 45 bases and is translated from base 1. Sample treatment or condition, as interpreted from the label and publication: live attenuated yellow fever vaccine strain. At every blood-draw timepoint, two biological replicates of bulk PBMCs were collected. PBMCs were isolated from peripheral blood using a standard Ficoll-Paque protocol. RNA was extracted with TriZol from bulk PBMCs, CD4 and CD8 fractions, and dextramer-positive and dextramer-negative fractions. Results and caveats for the whole study, not just this receptor: Most clones expanded after primary vaccination were re-detected after the booster (about 96% of CD4 and approximately 88% of CD8), suggesting broad memory maintenance. Because abundant contaminating clonotypes from the bulk population could be contained in FACS-sorted repertoires, computational filtering was required. The secondary T-cell response was weaker than the primary response but faster, peaking on day 5 instead of day 15. The study included only two donors, which limits how far the findings can be generalized. A small share of clonotypes was detected in both CD4 and CD8 compartments, with the overlap likely arising from convergent recombination.

This sample was sequenced with an Illumina NovaSeq 6000. Synthesis of TCR cDNA relied on 5'RACE template switching, a step that introduced a universal primer site along with unique molecular identifiers. cDNA synthesis was primed from both the TCR alpha and TCR beta constant segments. Libraries were amplified in two PCR steps, with sample barcodes and sequencing adapters added in the second step. Sequencing of libraries was performed on Illumina HiSeq 2500 (2x100 bp) or NovaSeq (2x150 bp). The paper's processing steps were these. Demultiplexing of reads and collapsing into UMI consensus sequences were performed with MIGEC, and V(D)J alignment was carried out with MiXCR. Vaccine-responding clonotypes were identified with edgeR using replicate PBMC samples, with FDR below 0.01 and a log2 fold change above 5 up to day 15 being required. Each bulk clonotype received a CD4 or CD8 identity based on whether the sequenced CD4 or CD8 repertoire contained that clonotype at higher abundance. TCRdb cleaned the public reads at Q25 with fastp, built clones with MiXCR and kept in-frame beta chains. Identical CDR3 proteins give one entry, which carries the most common genes and DNA. It is TCRdb's table, rather than the study itself, that gives the V and J calls and clone size. This sample is represented by a few hundred thousand distinct CDR3 sequences; about 4% of them were singletons. The top ten clones comprise just under 25% of the sample.

Worth noting for this clonotype: This receptor's antigen is unknown. Within one base of it there is no much larger clone, and no base qualities were kept.

The sample was PBMCs, taken 5 days after the yellow fever booster vaccination. The clonotype was recovered from a young man who received the YFV17D yellow fever vaccine. The V gene is TRBV20-1 and the J gene is TRBJ2-3, and 15 junctional nucleotides match TRBD2. The CDR3 region reads CSARTSGGVTDTQYF. The nucleotide sequence reads TGCAGTGCTCGGACTAGCGGGGGGGTGACAGATACGCAGTATTTT.